The 5 T cell receptor beta chains below all came from one sample that was sequenced in a study of T-cell memory formation after mild COVID-19. TCRdb analysed the 5' RACE reads with MiXCR anew, one entry per CDR3 protein. The sample has 500,000 to 600,000 distinct CDR3 sequences, roughly 18% seen once. What was sequenced was PBMCs or a T cell subset sorted from them (not recorded which). Receptors originate from an adult woman who had mild COVID-19 (a few samples of this study predate the infection). Cell type and time point are not known.

This clonotype was detected once. The rearrangement joins TRBV7-9 to TRBJ2-7; 8 bases map to TRBD2. CDR1 is SEHNR and CDR2 is FQNEAQ in the germline V gene (reference sequence). V was clipped by 11 bases and J by 2 bases; unmatched bases: 8. This CDR3 is built from 13 residues. The CDR3 is CASGTGGAYEQYF. The CDR3 DNA follows: TGTGCCTCGGGTACGGGAGGGGCCTACGAGCAGTACTTC.

The chain employs TRBV7-3 and TRBJ2-5; 12 positions match TRBD2. V gave up 4 bases and J gave up 2 bases; unmatched junction bases: 2. CDR1 SGHTA and CDR2 FQGTGA come from the germline V gene. This CDR3 has 15 residues. Written as DNA, the CDR3 is TGTGCCAGCAGCTGGGGGACTAGCGGGCAAGAGACCCAGTACTTC. Its translation: CASSWGTSGQETQYF.

The rearrangement joins TRBV5-1 to TRBJ2-1; unclear D gene. Germline lookup yields CDR1 SGHRS and CDR2 YFSETQ. The V end was cut by 1 base, the J end by 7 bases, with 9 bases between. This CDR3 is 13 amino acids long. In nucleotides, the CDR3 is TGCGCCAGCAGCTTGTACGGCAATAATGAGCAGTTCTTC. Protein product: CASSLYGNNEQFF.

This clonotype was detected once. This rearrangement joins TRBV2 to TRBJ2-7; D gene ambiguous. The ends were cut back, 10 bases at V and 0 bases at J, with 16 bases in the middle. The CDR3 is made up of 14 amino acids. The V gene's germline CDR1 is SNHLY and CDR2 FYNNEI. This chain's CDR3 is CATAEDRGSYEQYF. CDR3 nucleotides: TGTGCCACCGCTGAGGACCGAGGCTCCTACGAGCAGTACTTC.

This clonotype was seen ten or more times. CDR3 nucleotides: TGTGCCAGCAGCTTAAAGCGGGGGAGCTCCTACAATGAGCAGTTCTTC. This gives the protein CASSLKRGSSYNEQFF. The chain links TRBV7-3 to TRBJ2-1; the match to TRBD2 covers 8 bases. With 1 base clipped from V and 0 bases from J, the junction kept 2 bases outside the gene matches. Germline CDR1 and CDR2: SGHTA and FQGTGA. This CDR3 comprises 16 residues.